This T cell receptor (beta chain) was obtained from a study of T cell responses to AZD1222 COVID-19 vaccine. The table came from immunoSEQ multiplex PCR; TCRdb's copy has only in-frame clones and leaves some out. The sample has 99,000 or so clones, about 93% seen once. CDR1 LGHNT and CDR2 FRNRAP come from the germline V gene. The CDR3 totals 15 residues. Trimming left V 6 bases short and J 0 bases short, with 12 bases between. This clone was detected a few times. This TCR derives from an adult in good health. The genes are TRBV12-5 and TRBJ2-1; maybe TRBD2 (5 bases). Sequencing was performed on peripheral blood, taken on day 0 of AZD1222 vaccination. This CDR3 is CASGLAYGSYNEQFF. CDR3 sequence (DNA): TGTGCTAGTGGGCTAGCATATGGCTCCTACAATGAGCAGTTCTTC. Full variable domain (rest looked up from reference TRBV12-5 and TRBJ2-1): DARVTQTPRHKVTEMGQEVTMRCQPILGHNTVFWYRQTMMQGLELLAYFRNRAPLDDSGMPKDRFSAEMPDATLATLKIQPSEPRDSAVYFCASGLAYGSYNEQFFGPGTRLTVL.